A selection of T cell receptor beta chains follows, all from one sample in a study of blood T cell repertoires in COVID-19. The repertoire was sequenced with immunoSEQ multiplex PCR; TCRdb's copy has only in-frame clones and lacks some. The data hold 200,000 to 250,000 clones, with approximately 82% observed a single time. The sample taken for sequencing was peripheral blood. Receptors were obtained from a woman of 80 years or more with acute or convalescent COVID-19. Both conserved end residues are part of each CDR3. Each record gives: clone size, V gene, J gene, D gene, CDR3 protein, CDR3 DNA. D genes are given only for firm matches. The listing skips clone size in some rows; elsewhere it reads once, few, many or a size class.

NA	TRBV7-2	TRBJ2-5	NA	CASSLGQAETQYF	TGTGCCAGCAGCTTAGGGCAGGCGGAGACCCAGTACTTC
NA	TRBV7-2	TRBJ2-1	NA	CASSHLGGTHNEQFF	TGTGCCAGCAGCCACCTTGGGGGGACCCACAATGAGCAGTTCTTC
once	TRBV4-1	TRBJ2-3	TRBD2	CASSQDPPWRGDTQYF	TGCGCCAGCAGCCAAGATCCCCCCTGGCGGGGGGATACGCAGTATTTT
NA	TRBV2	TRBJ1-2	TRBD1	CASSVAGGAGGYTF	TGTGCCAGCAGTGTAGCAGGGGGAGCGGGAGGCTACACCTTC
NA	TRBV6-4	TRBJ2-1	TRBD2	CASSDGGVGSYNEQFF	TGTGCCAGCAGTGACGGGGGGGTTGGGTCCTACAATGAGCAGTTCTTC
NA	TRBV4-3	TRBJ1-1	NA	CASSPGNGAMNTEAFF	TGCGCCAGCAGCCCCGGGAACGGAGCCATGAACACTGAAGCTTTCTTT
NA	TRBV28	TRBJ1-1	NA	CASWGGTGFNTEAFF	TGTGCCAGCTGGGGGGGAACCGGGTTCAACACTGAAGCTTTCTTT
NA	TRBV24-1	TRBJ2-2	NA	CATKGGVGTGELFF	TGTGCCACCAAAGGAGGGGTGGGGACCGGGGAGCTGTTTTTT
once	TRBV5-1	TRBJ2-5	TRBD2	CASSPGLAGGQETQYF	TGCGCCAGCAGCCCCGGACTAGCGGGGGGCCAAGAGACCCAGTACTTC
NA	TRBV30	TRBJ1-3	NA	CAWSVNGQDWNTIYF	TGTGCCTGGAGTGTAAATGGGCAGGATTGGAACACCATATATTTT
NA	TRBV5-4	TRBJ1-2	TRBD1	CASSSGGQGTTSYGYTF	TGTGCCAGCAGCTCGGGGGGACAGGGAACTACCTCCTATGGCTACACCTTC
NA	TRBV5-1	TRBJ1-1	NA	CASSTGQLMNTEAFF	TGCGCCAGCAGCACCGGACAGCTCATGAACACTGAAGCTTTCTTT
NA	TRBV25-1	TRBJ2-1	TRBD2	CASSATSGERFDEQFF	TGTGCCAGCAGTGCGACTAGCGGGGAGCGATTTGATGAGCAGTTCTTC
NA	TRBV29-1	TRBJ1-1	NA	CSVTRGNTEAFF	TGCAGCGTAACGCGGGGGAACACTGAAGCTTTCTTT
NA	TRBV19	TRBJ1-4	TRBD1	CASGTGGRSNEKLFF	TGTGCCAGCGGGACAGGGGGAAGGTCTAATGAAAAACTGTTTTTT
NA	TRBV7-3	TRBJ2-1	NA	CASSSHSGLLTLCNEQFF	TGTGCCAGCAGCTCACATTCAGGGTTGTTGACTCTTTGCAATGAGCAGTTCTTC
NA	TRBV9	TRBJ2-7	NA	CASSVGRSSYEQYF	TGTGCCAGCAGCGTAGGTCGGAGCTCCTACGAGCAGTACTTC
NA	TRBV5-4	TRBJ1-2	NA	CASSLDNSVTYGYTF	TGTGCCAGCAGCTTGGATAATTCGGTTACCTATGGCTACACCTTC
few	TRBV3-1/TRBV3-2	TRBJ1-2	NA	CASSARVSYGYTF	TGTGCCAGCAGCGCCCGGGTTTCCTATGGCTACACCTTC
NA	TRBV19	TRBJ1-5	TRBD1	CASSAYDRGLGSNQPQHF	TGTGCCAGTAGTGCCTATGACAGGGGGCTGGGAAGCAATCAGCCCCAGCATTTT
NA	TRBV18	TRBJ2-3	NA	CASSPPAGGDTQYF	TGTGCCAGCTCACCTCCGGCCGGAGGAGATACGCAGTATTTT
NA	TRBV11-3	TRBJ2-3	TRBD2	CASSSQGLAGGPVDTQYF	TGTGCCAGCAGCTCGCAAGGACTAGCGGGGGGGCCGGTAGATACGCAGTATTTT
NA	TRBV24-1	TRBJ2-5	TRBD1	CATSAIDRVKETQYF	TGTGCCACCAGTGCTATTGACAGGGTCAAAGAGACCCAGTACTTC
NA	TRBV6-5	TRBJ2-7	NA	CASSYGDRNYEQYF	TGTGCCAGCAGTTATGGCGACAGAAACTACGAGCAGTACTTC
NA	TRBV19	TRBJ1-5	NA	CASSFRRGVGNQPQHF	TGTGCCAGTAGCTTCCGGAGGGGTGTAGGCAATCAGCCCCAGCATTTT
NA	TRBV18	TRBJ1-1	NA	CASSPTRGDQEAFF	TGTGCCAGCTCACCGACTCGCGGGGATCAAGAAGCTTTCTTT
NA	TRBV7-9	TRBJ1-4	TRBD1	CASSLGTTGPNEKLFF	TGTGCCAGCAGCTTAGGAACGACAGGGCCTAATGAAAAACTGTTTTTT
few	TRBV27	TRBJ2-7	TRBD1	CASSLVGQGATYEQYF	TGTGCCAGCAGTTTGGTAGGGCAGGGGGCTACCTACGAGCAGTACTTC